One and the same sample provided the 24 T cell receptor beta chains below, sequenced in a study of blood T cell repertoires in COVID-19. Produced via immunoSEQ multiplex PCR; TCRdb's table is partial and in-frame only. In the table there are roughly 220,000 clones, about 88% of which are singletons. Specimen: peripheral blood. The source is a woman between 50 and 59 years old with COVID-19, enrolled during active disease.

The V gene is TRBV12-3 or TRBV12-4, the J gene TRBJ2-2, with 8 bases fitting TRBD1. This CDR3 region has 13 residues. Trimming at V came to 6 bases and at J to 6 bases, leaving 3 bases not matched to a gene. The DNA for the CDR3 is TGTGCCAGCAGGACAGGGGTCCCCGGGGAGCTGTTTTTT. Protein product: CASRTGVPGELFF.

The chain uses TRBV7-6 and TRBJ1-5, with D maybe TRBD1 (5 bases). This CDR3 contains 18 residues. The germline gives CDR1 SGHVS, CDR2 FNYEAQ. V gave up 4 bases and J gave up 3 bases, with 22 bases separating them. CDR3 sequence: CASSSPGRVYHDNQPQHF. Written as DNA, the CDR3 is TGTGCCAGCAGCTCCCCGGGCAGGGTATACCATGACAATCAGCCCCAGCATTTT. Full variable domain (outside the CDR3, taken from reference TRBV7-6 and TRBJ1-5): GAGVSQSPRYKVTKRGQDVALRCDPISGHVSLYWYRQALGQGPEFLTYFNYEAQQDKSGLPNDRFSAERPEGSISTLTIQRTEQRDSAMYRCASSSPGRVYHDNQPQHFGDGTRLSIL.

This clone was detected only a few times. The rearrangement uses TRBV9 and TRBJ1-1; D is possibly TRBD1 (6 bases). CDR1 SGDLS and CDR2 YYNGEE come from the germline V gene. The CDR3 runs 15 residues. V gave up 0 bases and J gave up 3 bases, with 12 bases separating them. CDR3: CASSVDGGADTEAFF. CDR3 coding DNA: TGTGCCAGCAGCGTAGACGGGGGGGCAGACACTGAAGCTTTCTTT.

The chain employs TRBV12-3 or TRBV12-4 and TRBJ2-1, with D tentatively TRBD1 (5 bases). V gave up 3 bases and J gave up 4 bases, with 7 bases separating them. The CDR3 consists of 13 residues. CDR3 nucleotide sequence: TGTGCCAGCAGTTTGGGGCAGTACAATGAGCAGTTCTTC. Encoded protein: CASSLGQYNEQFF.

The rearrangement joins TRBV2 to TRBJ2-7; D might be TRBD1 (6 bases). Trimming stripped 7 bases from V and 0 bases from J, with 13 bases between. CDR1 is SNHLY, CDR2 FYNNEI, per germline. This CDR3 spans 14 amino acids. The CDR3: CASKQGQISYEQYF. The CDR3 DNA is TGTGCCAGCAAACAGGGCCAAATCTCCTACGAGCAGTACTTC.

This clone was seen only once. V usage is TRBV6-2 or TRBV6-3 and J usage is TRBJ1-5; no clear D gene. The CDR3 extends over 16 amino acids. Germline CDR1 reads MNHEY; CDR2 reads SVGEGT. V was cut by 2 bases and J by 4 bases, with 15 bases left in between. For the CDR3, the DNA is TGTGCCAGCAGTTACCGGGCCGGAGGATCGAATCAGCCCCAGCATTTT. It yields the protein CASSYRAGGSNQPQHF.

This chain joins TRBV11-2 and TRBJ1-2; D not resolved. Germline CDR1 SGHAT, CDR2 FQNNGV. CDR3 size: 16 residues. The ends were cut back, 1 base at V and 4 bases at J, with 16 bases in the middle. The CDR3 DNA reads TGTGCCAGCAGCTTAGCTGCGGGCGGAGTAGGCTATGGCTACACCTTC. It codes for CASSLAAGGVGYGYTF.

The gene calls are TRBV10-3 and TRBJ1-4; 8 bases are shared with TRBD1. The CDR3 sequence is 12 residues long. Trimming removed 6 bases from V and 8 bases from J; junction bases left unmatched: 2. Germline CDR1 and CDR2: ENHRY and SYGVKD. CDR3 DNA: TGTGCCATCAGCACAGGGGGAGAAAAACTGTTTTTT. Its protein product is CAISTGGEKLFF.

This sequence joins TRBV14 and TRBJ1-3; TRBD1 might be the D (6 bases). V dropped 3 bases and J dropped 1 base, with 13 bases sitting between them. The CDR3 loop spans 16 amino acids. Germline V gene lookup returns CDR1 SGHDN and CDR2 FVKESK. Here the CDR3 reads CASSQIIGGSGNTIYF. Written as DNA, the CDR3 is TGTGCCAGCAGCCAGATTATAGGGGGTTCTGGAAACACCATATATTTT.

The chain has TRBV10-3 and TRBJ2-7; no definite D call. The germline V and J ends were trimmed by 3 bases and 1 base, with 10 bases remaining between them. The germline gives CDR1 ENHRY, CDR2 SYGVKD. This CDR3 is built from 14 residues. CDR3 protein: CAISDPALSYEQYF. CDR3 sequence (DNA): TGTGCCATCAGTGACCCAGCGTTGTCCTACGAGCAGTACTTC.

The V gene is TRBV5-1, the J gene TRBJ2-1; 9 nucleotides align to TRBD1. Looked up from germline, CDR1 is SGHRS and CDR2 is YFSETQ. J lost 8 bases, V lost 0 bases, and 6 bases had no gene match. CDR3 size: 15 residues. CDR3 sequence reads: CASSLEQGALDEQFF. CDR3 coding DNA: TGCGCCAGCAGCTTGGAACAGGGGGCCCTTGATGAGCAGTTCTTC.

The rearrangement joins TRBV15 to TRBJ2-1; 7 positions agree with TRBD2. With 1 base clipped from V and 9 bases from J, the junction kept 9 bases outside the gene matches. Germline values: CDR1 LNHNV, CDR2 YYDKDF (reference sequence). The CDR3 spans 15 residues. The CDR3 bases are TGTGCCACCAGCAGAGCTGGCGGGGGTCGAACTGAGCAGTTCTTC. Amino acids: CATSRAGGGRTEQFF. The whole variable domain, filled in from reference TRBV15 and TRBJ2-1, reads DAMVIQNPRYQVTQFGKPVTLSCSQTLNHNVMYWYQQKSSQAPKLLFHYYDKDFNNEADTPDNFQSRRPNTSFCFLDIRSPGLGDTAMYLCATSRAGGGRTEQFFGPGTRLTVL.

The chain recombines TRBV6-1 with TRBJ1-2, with a possible D match to TRBD1 (5 bases). The germline V gene has CDR1 MNHNS and CDR2 SASEGT. V was trimmed by 3 bases and J by 8 bases, leaving 13 bases between them. CDR3 length equals 13 residues. The DNA for the CDR3 is TGTGCCAGCAGTGACAGGGATGAGATGGGCTACACCTTC. This translates into CASSDRDEMGYTF.

CDR3 nucleotide sequence: TGTGCCAGCAGCCCGGGAACCTACGAGCAGTACTTC. It encodes CASSPGTYEQYF. The V gene is TRBV11-3, the J gene TRBJ2-7, with D possibly TRBD2 on 5 matching bases. This CDR3 has 12 amino acids. Germline V gene data show CDR1 as SGHNT and CDR2 as YENEEA. V dropped 5 bases and J dropped 2 bases, with 7 bases sitting between them. The full variable domain, rest sourced from reference TRBV11-3 and TRBJ2-7, is EAGVVQSPRYKIIEKKQPVAFWCNPISGHNTLYWYLQNLGQGPELLIRYENEEAVDDSQLPKDRFSAERLKGVDSTLKIQPAELGDSAVYLCASSPGTYEQYFGPGTRLTVT.

The CDR3 region is CASSLRSGVHEQYF. Written as DNA, the CDR3 is TGTGCCAGCAGTTTGAGATCCGGAGTCCACGAGCAGTACTTC. The chain uses TRBV27 and TRBJ2-7; D gene unclear. CDR1 is MNHEY, CDR2 SMNVEV, per germline (reference sequence). V shed 3 bases and J shed 5 bases, with 14 bases lying between them. The CDR3 is made up of 14 amino acids.

The chain links TRBV5-1 to TRBJ1-1; TRBD1 aligns across 11 bases. The CDR3 sequence is 16 residues long. From germline, CDR1 is SGHRS and CDR2 YFSETQ. The V segment lost 4 bases and the J segment 8 bases; nucleotides outside the gene matches: 13. CDR3 residues: CASSPDPAGTGGEAFF. The DNA for the CDR3 is TGCGCCAGCAGCCCTGACCCCGCCGGGACAGGGGGGGAAGCTTTCTTT.

This chain links TRBV9 with TRBJ2-7; 8 bases align to TRBD2. The germline CDR1 and CDR2 sequences are SGDLS and YYNGEE. The CDR3 extends over 14 amino acids. Trimming took 5 bases from V and 2 from J; bases not matched to a gene: 6. CDR3 nucleotide sequence: TGTGCCAGCAGTAGAGCGGGGGTAGCCTACGAGCAGTACTTC. Translating it yields CASSRAGVAYEQYF.

This chain connects TRBV5-4 to TRBJ2-3; 8 bases align to TRBD2. This CDR3 comprises 15 residues. Germline CDR1 reads SGHNT; CDR2 reads YYREEE (reference sequence). V shed 2 bases and J 4 bases; nucleotides not matched to a gene: 6. CDR3 coding DNA: TGTGCCAGCAGCTTTCGGGGGGGCCAAGCAGATACGCAGTATTTT. It yields the protein CASSFRGGQADTQYF.

V gene TRBV9 combines with J gene TRBJ1-1, with no clear D. The germline CDR1 and CDR2 sequences are SGDLS and YYNGEE. Trimming cost V 0 bases and J 6 bases, with 6 bases left between them. The CDR3 runs 12 residues. In nucleotides, the CDR3 is TGTGCCAGCAGCGTAGTTGGAGCTGAAGCTTTCTTT. Its translation: CASSVVGAEAFF.

The V call is TRBV11-2, the J call TRBJ2-2; a weak D match, TRBD1 (5 bases). The V end was cut by 6 bases, the J end by 0 bases, with 8 bases between. This CDR3 spans 14 amino acids. Germline V gene lookup returns CDR1 SGHAT and CDR2 FQNNGV. The CDR3 region has the DNA TGTGCCAGCAGGGGGCTCACGAACACCGGGGAGCTGTTTTTT. This gives the protein CASRGLTNTGELFF.

The rearrangement joins TRBV28 to TRBJ1-2; tentatively, D is TRBD1 (6 bases). The germline V gene has CDR1 MDHEN and CDR2 SYDVKM. This CDR3 region has 14 residues. The ends were cut back, 2 bases at V and 8 bases at J, with 15 bases in the middle. The CDR3: CASSLRAGALGYTF. CDR3 nucleotides: TGTGCCAGCAGTTTAAGGGCGGGGGCGCTGGGCTACACCTTC.

This chain connects TRBV11-2 to TRBJ1-1; D not certain. V was cut by 1 base and J by 1 base, with 7 bases left in between. Germline V gene sequence: CDR1 SGHAT, CDR2 FQNNGV. This CDR3 region has 14 residues. The CDR3 protein is CASSLGSENTEAFF. The CDR3 nucleotides read TGTGCCAGCAGCTTAGGCAGCGAGAACACTGAAGCTTTCTTT.

The chain uses TRBV30 and TRBJ2-6; a possible D gene is TRBD1 (5 bases). Looked up from germline, CDR1 is GTSNPN and CDR2 is SVGIG (reference sequence). The CDR3 has 16 residues. The V end was cut by 4 bases, the J end by 4 bases, with 17 bases between. For the CDR3, the DNA is TGTGCCTGGAACCCCGTGACAGTTTCAGGGGCCAACGTCCTGACTTTC. Translating it yields CAWNPVTVSGANVLTF.

V and J are TRBV4-3 and TRBJ2-7; possibly TRBD2 for D (6 bases). The V end lost 0 bases, the J end lost 1 base, and 10 bases lay between the germline ends. Germline CDR1 is LGHNA and CDR2 is YSLEER. The CDR3 has 15 residues. The DNA of the CDR3 is TGCGCCAGCAGCCAAGATAACGGGGGTTCCTACGAGCAGTACTTC. It is translated as CASSQDNGGSYEQYF.